These 27 T cell receptor beta chains share one sample of origin, sequenced in a study of cytomegalovirus exposure and HLA in healthy donors. The study ran its PCR with 60 Vbeta and 13 Jbeta primers. The protocol was immunoSEQ multiplex PCR, while the TCRdb copy is restricted to in-frame clones and leaves out a portion. Its listing shows about 67,000 clones. The sequencing input was PBMCs. These receptors were obtained from a young man in good health and CMV-seropositive.

This chain uses TRBV18 with TRBJ1-1, with TRBD1 identical over 7 bases. Germline values: CDR1 KGHSH, CDR2 LQKENI. V was pared by 3 bases and J by 1 base, with 5 bases of the junction left unmatched. CDR3 length equals 15 residues. The chain's CDR3 is CASSPRGQPNTEAFF. CDR3 nucleotides: TGTGCCAGCTCACCTCGGGGACAGCCGAACACTGAAGCTTTCTTT.

This rearrangement joins TRBV6-5 to TRBJ1-1, with D possibly being TRBD1 (6 bases). This CDR3 comprises 13 residues. Germline V gene data show CDR1 as MNHEY and CDR2 as SVGAGI. The V end was cut by 7 bases, the J end by 1 base, with 10 bases between. The CDR3 region has the DNA TGTGCCAGCAAACGACAGGAGAACACTGAAGCTTTCTTT. Translated, it gives CASKRQENTEAFF.

J is TRBJ2-5 and V is TRBV30, with D maybe TRBD2 (6 bases). In germline, CDR1 is GTSNPN, CDR2 SVGIG (reference sequence). The CDR3 spans 14 residues. Trimming stripped 6 bases from V and 2 bases from J, with 16 bases between. The CDR3 region has the DNA TGTGCCTGCGCCGGGAGAGGCGTTCAAGAGACCCAGTACTTC. Protein sequence: CACAGRGVQETQYF.

CDR3 bases: TGTGCCAGCAGTTCCGGGACAGGGGGCTGGAATGAGCAGTTCTTC. Translating it yields CASSSGTGGWNEQFF. The chain combines TRBV2 with TRBJ2-1; 12 nucleotides agree with TRBD1. V dropped 5 bases and J dropped 7; count of bases not matched to a gene: 6. Germline values: CDR1 SNHLY, CDR2 FYNNEI. The CDR3 is 15 residues long.

The chain combines TRBV5-1 with TRBJ2-3, with 9 bases fitting TRBD2. CDR1 is SGHRS and CDR2 is YFSETQ in the germline V gene. The CDR3 is made up of 17 amino acids. Losses at the gene ends were 0 bases for V and 3 bases for J; bases not matched to a gene: 8. The CDR3 loop is CASSLGTSSGGTDTQYF. The DNA for the CDR3 is TGCGCCAGCAGCTTGGGTACCTCCAGCGGGGGGACAGATACGCAGTATTTT. Full variable domain (remainder filled in from reference TRBV5-1 and TRBJ2-3): KAGVTQTPRYLIKTRGQQVTLSCSPISGHRSVSWYQQTPGQGLQFLFEYFSETQRNKGNFPGRFSGRQFSNSRSEMNVSTLELGDSALYLCASSLGTSSGGTDTQYFGPGTRLTVL.

The rearrangement uses TRBV5-1 and TRBJ2-1, with 8 bases fitting TRBD2. Trimming at V came to 0 bases and at J to 0 bases, leaving 20 bases not matched to a gene. Germline assignment: CDR1 SGHRS and CDR2 YFSETQ. This CDR3 is 22 amino acids long. The CDR3 bases are TGCGCCAGCAGCTTGGTGGGCCCGGGACTAGGGGGAGGGCCGAGCTCCTACAATGAGCAGTTCTTC. This gives the protein CASSLVGPGLGGGPSSYNEQFF.

The chain combines TRBV6-1 with TRBJ2-1; TRBD2 agrees at 12 bases. Trimming took 4 bases from V and 2 from J; bases not matched to a gene: 0. CDR1 and CDR2 from the germline V gene are MNHNS and SASEGT. The CDR3 spans 15 residues. Written as DNA, the CDR3 is TGTGCCAGCAGTGGACTAGCGGGAGCCTACAATGAGCAGTTCTTC. Its protein product is CASSGLAGAYNEQFF.

The chain couples TRBV9 to TRBJ1-2; the D gene is possibly TRBD1 (5 bases). Trimming took off 0 bases at V and 4 bases at J, with 10 bases between the two ends. The CDR3 is 14 residues long. The germline V gene has CDR1 SGDLS and CDR2 YYNGEE. This CDR3 reads CASSVVTGSYGYTF. CDR3 DNA sequence: TGTGCCAGCAGCGTAGTAACAGGCTCCTATGGCTACACCTTC.

The rearrangement joins TRBV6-1 to TRBJ1-6, with D maybe TRBD1 (5 bases). Trimming stripped 1 base from V and 10 bases from J, with 11 bases between. This CDR3 is built from 14 residues. In germline, CDR1 is MNHNS, CDR2 SASEGT. CDR3 residues: CASSEGQGWSPLHF. In DNA, the CDR3 is TGTGCCAGCAGTGAAGGGCAGGGATGGTCACCCCTCCACTTT.

The rearrangement joins TRBV19 to TRBJ1-1; D unresolved. CDR1 LNHDA and CDR2 SQIVND come from the germline V gene (reference sequence). Trimming removed 2 bases from V and 4 bases from J, with 11 bases in between. The CDR3 loop spans 14 amino acids. DNA of the CDR3: TGTGCCAGTAGTATATCGGTCGGGATCACTGAAGCTTTCTTT. Its translation is CASSISVGITEAFF.

The rearrangement joins TRBV27 to TRBJ2-5; 10 bases agree with TRBD2. Germline trimming cut 7 bases from V and 4 bases from J; bases unmatched to any gene: 6. There are 14 residues in the CDR3. Germline V gives CDR1 MNHEY, CDR2 SMNVEV (reference sequence). The CDR3 is CASNRAGGRETQYF. Written as DNA, the CDR3 is TGTGCCAGCAACCGAGCGGGGGGGAGAGAGACCCAGTACTTC.

The V gene is TRBV30, the J gene TRBJ2-5; TRBD2 is a possible D gene (6 bases). CDR1 is GTSNPN, CDR2 SVGIG, per germline (reference sequence). The ends were cut back, 0 bases at V and 5 bases at J, with 10 bases in the middle. The CDR3 loop spans 13 amino acids. CDR3 sequence reads: CAWSVAGGETQYF. The CDR3 DNA sequence: TGTGCCTGGAGTGTCGCTGGGGGGGAGACCCAGTACTTC.

The rearrangement links TRBV10-1 to TRBJ2-7, with 9 positions matching TRBD1. The CDR3 loop spans 14 amino acids. V was pared by 4 bases and J by 9 bases, with 10 bases of the junction left unmatched. Germline V gives CDR1 WNHNN, CDR2 SYGVQD (reference sequence). CDR3 DNA: TGCGCCAGCAGTGCCTCCGGGACAGGGACCGGGCAGTACTTC. Protein product: CASSASGTGTGQYF.

This chain joins TRBV4-1 and TRBJ1-1, with D tentatively TRBD1 (6 bases). V was pared by 0 bases and J by 6 bases, with 8 bases between. Germline CDR1 reads MGHRA; CDR2 reads YSYEKL. This CDR3 is built from 13 residues. The CDR3 here is CASSQEQGPEAFF. CDR3 DNA: TGCGCCAGCAGCCAAGAGCAGGGGCCTGAAGCTTTCTTT.

Its frequency marks this clone as medium-sized. The chain uses TRBV19 and TRBJ1-1, with no clear D. V was cut by 4 bases and J by 1 base, with 13 bases left in between. Per the germline V gene, CDR1 is LNHDA and CDR2 is SQIVND (reference sequence). CDR3 length: 15 amino acids. Written as DNA, the CDR3 is TGTGCCAGTAGTACTGACTCTACAAGGAACACTGAAGCTTTCTTT. This gives the protein CASSTDSTRNTEAFF.

The J gene is TRBJ1-1, the V gene TRBV11-2; TRBD1 aligns across 7 bases. CDR1 and CDR2 (germline): SGHAT, FQNNGV. The CDR3 runs 13 residues. With 0 bases clipped from V and 10 bases from J, the junction kept 5 bases outside the gene matches. The CDR3 is CASSLEPQGVAFF. DNA of the CDR3: TGTGCCAGCAGCTTAGAACCTCAGGGGGTAGCTTTCTTT.

The rearrangement joins TRBV18 to TRBJ1-1, with 7 positions matching TRBD1. CDR3 size: 16 residues. Per the germline V gene, CDR1 is KGHSH and CDR2 is LQKENI. V shed 2 bases and J 1 base; nucleotides not matched to a gene: 7. CDR3 protein: CASSPYGQERNTEAFF. The CDR3, as DNA: TGTGCCAGCTCACCATACGGACAGGAAAGGAACACTGAAGCTTTCTTT. Full variable domain (rest looked up from reference TRBV18 and TRBJ1-1): NAGVMQNPRHLVRRRGQEARLRCSPMKGHSHVYWYRQLPEEGLKFMVYLQKENIIDESGMPKERFSAEFPKEGPSILRIQQVVRGDSAAYFCASSPYGQERNTEAFFGQGTRLTVV.

The chain's CDR3 is CASSSLAGGWDTQYF. Here the CDR3 DNA reads TGTGCCAGCAGTTCCCTAGCGGGGGGTTGGGATACGCAGTATTTT. The chain joins TRBV27 to TRBJ2-3; TRBD2 aligns across 11 bases. V was clipped by 4 bases and J by 6 bases; unmatched bases: 6. This CDR3 contains 15 residues. Germline V gives CDR1 MNHEY, CDR2 SMNVEV (reference sequence).

V is TRBV6-1 and J is TRBJ2-2, with 8 bases fitting TRBD1. The germline CDR1 and CDR2 sequences are MNHNS and SASEGT. V shed 10 bases, J shed 5 bases, and the junction held 12 bases outside the gene matches. The CDR3 consists of 15 residues. CDR3 loop: CATRLGQGFTGELFF. For the CDR3, the DNA is TGTGCCACCCGTCTCGGACAGGGTTTTACCGGGGAGCTGTTTTTT.

The chain couples TRBV9 to TRBJ1-5; TRBD1 is a possible D gene (5 bases). Looked up from germline, CDR1 is SGDLS and CDR2 is YYNGEE. CDR3 size: 15 residues. V lost 4 bases and J 1 base, leaving 12 bases between the germline ends. The CDR3 bases are TGTGCCAGCAGCACGCAGGGATTCAGCAATCAGCCCCAGCATTTT. Its protein is CASSTQGFSNQPQHF.

This sequence joins TRBV4-1 and TRBJ2-6; a weak D match, TRBD2 (5 bases). The CDR3 has 18 residues. The V gene's germline CDR1 is MGHRA and CDR2 YSYEKL. The V gene lost 0 bases and the J gene lost 4 bases, with 16 bases spanning the gap. The CDR3 DNA follows: TGCGCCAGCAGCCAAGAAACCCCTAGAGGGTCAGGGGCCAACGTCCTGACTTTC. Translated: CASSQETPRGSGANVLTF.

The J gene is TRBJ2-3, the V gene TRBV6-4; perhaps TRBD2 as D (7 bases). The CDR3 runs to 15 residues. V was clipped by 0 bases and J by 5 bases, with 12 bases between them. The germline V gene encodes CDR1 MRHNA and CDR2 SNTAGT. DNA for the CDR3: TGTGCCAGCAGTGACTCGGGGGGGCAGGGAGATACGCAGTATTTT. Amino acid sequence: CASSDSGGQGDTQYF.

The chain is built from TRBV29-1 and TRBJ2-5; TRBD2 aligns across 8 bases. CDR3 length: 13 residues. The germline gives CDR1 SQVTM, CDR2 ANQGSEA. With V trimmed by 3 bases and J by 3 bases, 3 bases remained unmatched. The CDR3 DNA reads TGCAGCGTTGAGGGACTAGTCAAAGAGACCCAGTACTTC. It is translated as CSVEGLVKETQYF.

V gene TRBV27 combines with J gene TRBJ1-5; the D gene is possibly TRBD1 (6 bases). CDR3 length: 13 residues. CDR1 MNHEY and CDR2 SMNVEV come from the germline V gene (reference sequence). V shed 4 bases and J shed 5 bases, with 9 bases lying between them. Here the CDR3 DNA reads TGTGCCAGCAGTTGGACAGCGGATCAGCCCCAGCATTTT. It is translated as CASSWTADQPQHF.

The chain joins TRBV27 to TRBJ1-1; D gene uncertain. The V and J ends lost 4 bases and 1 base respectively, with 10 bases between them. CDR3 size: 14 residues. Germline CDR1 MNHEY, CDR2 SMNVEV (reference sequence). As DNA, the CDR3 is TGTGCCAGCAGTTCTCCGGGAGCGAACACTGAAGCTTTCTTT. The encoded protein is CASSSPGANTEAFF.

The chain links TRBV30 to TRBJ1-1; a possible D gene is TRBD1 (6 bases). The CDR3 is 13 residues long. Germline V gives CDR1 GTSNPN, CDR2 SVGIG (reference sequence). Between the trimmed V and J ends, which lost 0 bases and 4 bases, there was a span of 9 bases. The CDR3 DNA reads as TGTGCCTGGAGTGTACGAGGGGGCACTGAAGCTTTCTTT. It specifies CAWSVRGGTEAFF.

This rearrangement joins TRBV27 to TRBJ2-7; TRBD2 aligns across 12 bases. CDR1 and CDR2 (germline): MNHEY, SMNVEV (reference sequence). V lost 0 bases to trimming and J lost 4 bases; unmatched junction nucleotides: 1. This CDR3 has 15 residues. The CDR3 bases are TGTGCCAGCAGTTTATCGCTAGCGGGAGGGTACGAGCAGTACTTC. Translation gives CASSLSLAGGYEQYF.